Listed here are 12 T cell receptor beta chains from one sample, sequenced in a study of beta chain features in type 1 diabetes. General observations from the study: Shortening that was moderate but significant affected the TCRB CDR3s of Type 1 diabetes patients in all four CD4+ subsets.

The entirety of the isolated RNA underwent reverse transcription, so expressed TCRB transcripts were sequenced. Sequencing used immunoSEQ multiplex PCR; TCRdb keeps in-frame clones, though not all of them. The sample lists about 700,000 clones, under 15% seen once, with approximately 0.022% in the top ten. Their recognized antigens are unknown. Specimen: naive CD4+ T cells from blood. These receptors originate from a man between 18 and 35 years old with type 1 diabetes.

The chain combines TRBV7-3 with TRBJ2-1; TRBD1 matches 9 bases. Germline trimming cut 0 bases from V and 5 bases from J; bases unmatched to any gene: 5. CDR1 is SGHTA, CDR2 FQGTGA, per germline. This CDR3 has 16 residues. The CDR3 loop is CASSLTGWTGDNEQFF. The CDR3 nucleotides are TGTGCCAGCAGCTTAACGGGTTGGACAGGGGACAATGAGCAGTTCTTC. The variable domain in full, with the rest retrieved from reference TRBV7-3 and TRBJ2-1, is GAGVSQTPSNKVTEKGKYVELRCDPISGHTALYWYRQSLGQGPEFLIYFQGTGAADDSGLPNDRFFAVRPEGSVSTLKIQRTERGDSAVYLCASSLTGWTGDNEQFFGPGTRLTVL.

The J gene is TRBJ2-1, the V gene TRBV7-9; TRBD1 agrees at 7 bases. The V and J ends lost 5 bases and 2 bases, in that order; junction bases with no gene match: 6. Germline lookup yields CDR1 SEHNR and CDR2 FQNEAQ (reference sequence). The CDR3 spans 15 residues. CDR3 in amino acids: CASSLGQTTYNEQFF. CDR3 sequence (DNA): TGTGCCAGCAGCCTGGGACAGACCACCTACAATGAGCAGTTCTTC.

This clone was observed once. The gene calls are TRBV5-1 and TRBJ2-7; TRBD1 is a possible D gene (7 bases). V dropped 2 bases and J dropped 7 bases, with 19 bases sitting between them. The germline V gene encodes CDR1 SGHRS and CDR2 YFSETQ. The length of the CDR3 is 15 residues. CDR3 sequence reads: CASSFESSGGGEQYF. The CDR3 bases are TGCGCCAGCAGCTTCGAATCTTCAGGGGGAGGTGAGCAGTACTTC.

This clone was counted only a few times. This chain uses TRBV14 with TRBJ2-5; a possible D gene is TRBD2 (6 bases). Trimming left V 5 bases short and J 5 bases short, with 15 bases between. CDR1 is SGHDN, CDR2 FVKESK, per germline. There are 14 residues in the CDR3. The CDR3 region has the DNA TGTGCCAGCAGCTATTTGGGCGGGACGGAGACCCAGTACTTC. Encoded protein: CASSYLGGTETQYF.

This clone was seen a few times. The rearrangement joins TRBV6-5 to TRBJ1-2, with D hard to call. The germline gives CDR1 MNHEY, CDR2 SVGAGI. This CDR3 region has 14 residues. Trimming removed 0 bases from V and 8 bases from J, with 13 bases in between. CDR3 loop: CASSYSITQQGYTF. CDR3 bases: TGTGCCAGCAGTTACTCGATTACGCAGCAGGGCTACACCTTC.

The genes are TRBV6-5 and TRBJ2-6, with D perhaps TRBD1 (6 bases). Germline V gene sequence: CDR1 MNHEY, CDR2 SVGAGI. Trimming removed 9 bases from V and 2 bases from J, with 14 bases in between. This CDR3 has 15 residues. CDR3 in DNA: TGTGCCAGTTCTTCTGAGGGGGCTGGGGCCAACGTCCTGACTTTC. It specifies CASSSEGAGANVLTF.

This sequence joins TRBV7-9 and TRBJ2-2, with D hard to call. V lost 1 base and J lost 6, with 6 bases in between. The germline gives CDR1 SEHNR, CDR2 FQNEAQ (reference sequence). The length of the CDR3 is 13 residues. Here the CDR3 DNA reads TGTGCCAGCAGCTTAGGACCGTCCGGGGAGCTGTTTTTT. Encoded protein: CASSLGPSGELFF.

This clone was detected only a few times. V gene TRBV28 combines with J gene TRBJ2-1; 9 nucleotides line up with TRBD1. The CDR3 has 14 amino acids. The ends lost 6 bases at V and 13 bases at J; junction bases unmatched: 13. The germline gives CDR1 MDHEN, CDR2 SYDVKM. CDR3 amino acids: CASSLFLEGQGQFF. CDR3 DNA sequence: TGTGCCAGCAGCCTCTTTCTGGAGGGACAGGGTCAGTTCTTC.

The chain joins TRBV19 to TRBJ2-7, with D perhaps given as TRBD1 or TRBD2 (6 bases each). The CDR3 covers 15 residues. V shed 3 bases and J shed 2 bases, with 14 bases lying between them. From germline, CDR1 is LNHDA and CDR2 SQIVND (reference sequence). The CDR3 DNA reads TGTGCCAGTAGTATTACTCCGGGGGCCACCTACGAGCAGTACTTC. Translated: CASSITPGATYEQYF.

There are a few counts of this clone. The CDR3 loop reads CASSLDSPNTEAFF. The CDR3 DNA sequence: TGTGCCAGCAGCTTAGATTCCCCGAACACTGAAGCTTTCTTT. This chain links TRBV11-1 with TRBJ1-1; D gene unclear. This CDR3 region has 14 residues. Germline V CDR1 and CDR2: SGHAT, FQDESV (reference sequence). V was trimmed by 1 base and J by 1 base, leaving 7 bases between them. The whole variable domain, filled in from reference TRBV11-1 and TRBJ1-1, reads EAEVAQSPRYKITEKSQAVAFWCDPISGHATLYWYRQILGQGPELLVQFQDESVVDDSQLPKDRFSAERLKGVDSTLKIQPAELGDSAMYLCASSLDSPNTEAFFGQGTRLTVV.

The V gene is TRBV10-3, the J gene TRBJ1-2; TRBD1 aligns across 7 bases. Germline V gene data show CDR1 as ENHRY and CDR2 as SYGVKD. The V gene end was trimmed by 7 bases and the J gene end by 3 bases; junction bases not matched to a gene: 8. This CDR3 comprises 14 residues. This CDR3 reads CAITSAGGDYGYTF. The CDR3 DNA reads TGTGCCATCACTTCGGCAGGGGGAGACTATGGCTACACCTTC.

This clone was seen a handful of times. The chain's CDR3 is CASSHPPGTKVQPQHF. CDR3 coding DNA: TGCGCCAGCAGTCACCCCCCGGGGACAAAGGTCCAGCCCCAGCATTTT. The chain recombines TRBV23-1 with TRBJ1-5, with a tentative D call TRBD1 (6 bases). TRBV23-1 is known as an ORF, though its function is uncertain. Trimming took off 3 bases at V and 7 bases at J, with 19 bases between the two ends. The CDR3 has 16 amino acids.